This passage covers 17 T cell receptor beta chains from one sample sequenced in a study of shared clonotypes between healthy human individuals. Sequenced by immunoSEQ multiplex PCR; TCRdb stores in-frame clones only, minus some. This sample has about 450,000 clones, with roughly 85% found just once. Sequences were obtained from PBMCs. The receptors here all came from a middle-aged woman in good health. Some clones in this sample may be carry-over from other donors' samples.

This sequence joins TRBV7-2 and TRBJ1-1; D may be TRBD1 (6 bases). With 5 bases removed from V and 6 bases from J, the gap between germline ends came to 22 bases. The CDR3 sequence is 16 residues long. Germline lookup yields CDR1 SGHTA and CDR2 FQGNSA. The CDR3 bases are TGTGCCAGCAGCCGTTTCGCCTCAGGAGGGGGGTCTGAAGCTTTCTTT. Translating it yields CASSRFASGGGSEAFF. The full variable domain, in which reference TRBV7-2 and TRBJ1-1 provide the parts outside the CDR3, is GAGVSQSPSNKVTEKGKDVELRCDPISGHTALYWYRQSLGQGLEFLIYFQGNSAPDKSGLPSDRFSAERTGGSVSTLTIQRTQQEDSAVYLCASSRFASGGGSEAFFGQGTRLTVV.

This clone was observed once. Since a far larger clone is one base different, this is likely a read error. The same CDR3 can be traced to other DNA sequences in this sample. The V and J genes are TRBV5-1 and TRBJ1-1, with D hard to call. Germline CDR1 SGHRS, CDR2 YFSETQ. The CDR3 consists of 15 residues. CDR3 sequence reads: CASSWAVDGLSEAFF. The CDR3 DNA reads as TGCGCCAGCAGCTGGGCGGTTGACGGCCTGTCTGAGGCTTTCTTT.

There are many counts of this clone. V and J are TRBV19 and TRBJ1-2; 7 nucleotides align to TRBD1. In germline, CDR1 is LNHDA, CDR2 SQIVND (reference sequence). The CDR3 is 15 amino acids. V gave up 1 base and J gave up 7 bases; unmatched junction bases: 9. The CDR3 sequence: CASSIADRVSFGYTF. CDR3 sequence (DNA): TGTGCCAGTAGTATAGCCGACAGGGTCTCTTTTGGCTACACCTTC.

The rearrangement links TRBV10-2 to TRBJ1-1, with a tentative D call TRBD1 (5 bases). The CDR3 runs to 14 residues. Between the trimmed V and J ends, which lost 2 bases and 4 bases, there was a span of 11 bases. Germline V CDR1 and CDR2: WSHSY, SAAADI. The CDR3 loop reads CASSEGREVTEAFF. Here the CDR3 DNA reads TGCGCCAGCAGTGAGGGCAGGGAAGTCACTGAAGCTTTCTTT.

This chain links TRBV9 with TRBJ2-7; no firm D call. V gave up 1 base and J gave up 0 bases, with 17 bases separating them. In germline, CDR1 is SGDLS, CDR2 YYNGEE. The CDR3 covers 17 residues. The CDR3 sequence is CASSVFAMQSTSYEQYF. Written as DNA, the CDR3 is TGTGCCAGCAGCGTATTCGCCATGCAGTCGACCTCCTACGAGCAGTACTTC.

CDR3 residues: CASSLAGGYNEQFF. The CDR3 nucleotides are TGTGCCAGCAGCCTAGCGGGAGGGTACAATGAGCAGTTCTTC. The gene calls are TRBV9 and TRBJ2-1; TRBD2 matches 12 bases. Germline CDR1 is SGDLS and CDR2 is YYNGEE. V trimming: 4 bases; J trimming: 4 bases; junction bases outside the gene matches: 0. This CDR3 contains 14 residues.

This chain uses TRBV15 with TRBJ2-5, with TRBD2 identical over 8 bases. This CDR3 comprises 15 residues. J gave up 6 bases and V 0 bases, and 6 bases lay outside the gene matches. Germline V gives CDR1 LNHNV, CDR2 YYDKDF (reference sequence). CDR3 residues: CATSRDRSGSKTQYF. The CDR3 region has the DNA TGTGCCACCAGCAGAGATCGGAGCGGGAGTAAGACCCAGTACTTC.

This clone appeared once. This clone may be a read error of a much larger clone one base away. The sample holds other DNA sequences that translate to the same CDR3. The CDR3 spells CASRGQETQYF. The CDR3 region has the DNA TGTGCCAGCAGGGGACAAGAGACCCAGTACTTC. V usage is TRBV2 and J usage is TRBJ2-5; D ambiguous. CDR1 SNHLY and CDR2 FYNNEI come from the germline V gene. This CDR3 region has 11 residues. Trimming pared 6 bases from V and 2 bases from J, leaving 4 bases between. The variable domain in full, with the rest retrieved from reference TRBV2 and TRBJ2-5, is EPEVTQTPSHQVTQMGQEVILRCVPISNHLYFYWYRQILGQKVEFLVSFYNNEISEKSEIFDDQFSVERPDGSNFTLKIRSTKLEDSAMYFCASRGQETQYFGPGTRLLVL.

In this sample, this clone turned up many times. The chain couples TRBV5-4 to TRBJ2-7, with 7 bases aligning to TRBD2. The germline gives CDR1 SGHNT, CDR2 YYREEE (reference sequence). The CDR3 runs 15 residues. With 3 bases clipped from V and 0 bases from J, the junction kept 6 bases outside the gene matches. CDR3 nucleotides: TGTGCCAGCAGCTCCCCGGGACTATCCTCCTACGAGCAGTACTTC. Translation: CASSSPGLSSYEQYF.

The rearrangement joins TRBV30 to TRBJ2-1; D could derive from TRBD1 or TRBD2 (5 bases each). Trimming stripped 5 bases from V and 3 bases from J, with 14 bases between. CDR3 length equals 14 residues. Germline loops: CDR1 GTSNPN, CDR2 SVGIG (reference sequence). The CDR3 reads CAWQSGTVYNEQFF. The DNA for the CDR3 is TGTGCCTGGCAGTCCGGGACGGTCTACAATGAGCAGTTCTTC.

V usage is TRBV7-2 and J usage is TRBJ2-1, with TRBD1 identical over 7 bases. Trimming cost V 2 bases and J 4 bases; bases outside gene matches: 8. This CDR3 has 16 residues. The germline V gene encodes CDR1 SGHTA and CDR2 FQGNSA. CDR3 nucleotides: TGTGCCAGCAGCTTACCCGGGACAGAAGTGTACAATGAGCAGTTCTTC. Its translation: CASSLPGTEVYNEQFF.

The chain uses TRBV19 and TRBJ1-3, with D unclear. V lost 9 bases to trimming and J lost 0 bases, with 12 bases between them. CDR1 is LNHDA and CDR2 is SQIVND in the germline V gene (reference sequence). There are 14 residues in the CDR3. In nucleotides, the CDR3 is TGTGCCAGCCACTTTCAATCCTCTGGAAACACCATATATTTT. Translation gives CASHFQSSGNTIYF.

The gene calls are TRBV4-1 and TRBJ2-5; TRBD2 aligns across 7 bases. Matching the DNA end better, TRBJ2-7 makes the J call doubtful. Germline V gene lookup returns CDR1 MGHRA and CDR2 YSYEKL. The CDR3 extends over 19 amino acids. The CDR3 sequence: CASSRSEAGVVFKSYEQYF. CDR3 nucleotides: TGCGCCAGCAGCCGTTCCGAGGCGGGAGTTGTTTTTAAGTCCTACGAGCAGTACTTC.

V gene TRBV9 combines with J gene TRBJ2-3; D assignment may be TRBD1 or TRBD2 (5 bases each). From germline, CDR1 is SGDLS and CDR2 YYNGEE. The V gene lost 2 bases and the J gene lost 2 bases, with 9 bases spanning the gap. This CDR3 contains 14 residues. This chain's CDR3 is CASSVWGTTDTQYF. As DNA, the CDR3 is TGTGCCAGCAGCGTTTGGGGGACCACAGATACGCAGTATTTT.

The J gene is TRBJ2-7, the V gene TRBV4-1, with 7 bases that match TRBD2. Trimming cost V 2 bases and J 2 bases; bases outside gene matches: 6. In germline, CDR1 is MGHRA, CDR2 YSYEKL. This CDR3 is built from 15 residues. CDR3 DNA sequence: TGCGCCAGCAGCCAAAGCGGGAACCTTCCCTACGAGCAGTACTTC. This translates into CASSQSGNLPYEQYF.

This clone was seen just once. This chain joins TRBV9 and TRBJ2-5; D unresolved. Germline CDR1 SGDLS, CDR2 YYNGEE. V gave up 0 bases and J gave up 4 bases, with 7 bases separating them. The CDR3 loop spans 13 amino acids. The CDR3 spells CASSVGQPETQYF. CDR3 DNA: TGTGCCAGCAGCGTAGGCCAGCCAGAGACCCAGTACTTC. Filled out from reference TRBV9 and TRBJ2-5, the complete variable domain reads DSGVTQTPKHLITATGQRVTLRCSPRSGDLSVYWYQQSLDQGLQFLIQYYNGEERAKGNILERFSAQQFPDLHSELNLSSLELGDSALYFCASSVGQPETQYFGPGTRLLVL.

The chain has TRBV4-3 and TRBJ1-1; no reliable D call. The V end lost 1 base, the J end lost 8 bases, and 14 bases lay between the germline ends. CDR3 size: 14 residues. In germline, CDR1 is LGHNA, CDR2 YSLEER. The CDR3 sequence: CASSQASERKEAFF. Written as DNA, the CDR3 is TGCGCCAGCAGCCAAGCTTCTGAGAGAAAAGAAGCTTTCTTT.